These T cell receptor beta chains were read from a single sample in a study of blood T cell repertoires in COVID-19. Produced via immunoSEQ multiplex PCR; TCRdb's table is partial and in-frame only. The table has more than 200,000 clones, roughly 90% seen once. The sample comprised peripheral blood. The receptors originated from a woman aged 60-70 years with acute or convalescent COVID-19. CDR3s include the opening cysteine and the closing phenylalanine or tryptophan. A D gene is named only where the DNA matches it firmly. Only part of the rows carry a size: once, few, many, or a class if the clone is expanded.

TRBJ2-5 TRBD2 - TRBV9 TGTGCCAGCAGCGCTGGGACTAGCGGAGAGACCCAGTACTTC CASSAGTSGETQYF
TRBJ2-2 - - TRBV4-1 TGCGCCAGCAGCCAAGACACCGGGACAAACACCGGGGAGCTGTTTTTT CASSQDTGTNTGELFF
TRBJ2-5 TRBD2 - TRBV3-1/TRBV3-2 TGTGCCAGCAGCCAAGATTTCCTAGCGGGAGGGGGCGAGACCCAGTACTTC CASSQDFLAGGGETQYF
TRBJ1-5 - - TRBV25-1 TGTGCCAGCAGTGAATATAGACAGGTATATCATAGCAATCAGCCCCAGCATTTT CASSEYRQVYHSNQPQHF
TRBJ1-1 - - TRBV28 TGTGCCAGCAGTTTGCCGGGGGGACTCGGCACTGAAGCTTTCTTT CASSLPGGLGTEAFF
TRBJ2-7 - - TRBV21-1 TGTGCCAGCAGCAAAGGACGGGACGAGCAGTACTTC CASSKGRDEQYF
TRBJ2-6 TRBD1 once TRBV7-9 TGTGCCAGCAGCCATGACAGGGGACAGGGGGCGCGTGGGGCCAACGTCCTGACTTTC CASSHDRGQGARGANVLTF
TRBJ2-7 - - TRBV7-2 TGTGCCAGCAGCTCCCTTCGGGATAGGTCATCCTACGAGCAGTACTTC CASSSLRDRSSYEQYF
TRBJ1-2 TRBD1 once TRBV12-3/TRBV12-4 TGTGCCAGCAGCAGGACAGGACAGGATGGCTACACCTTC CASSRTGQDGYTF
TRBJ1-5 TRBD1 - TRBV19 TGTGCCAGTAGTGGGACAGGGGGATCGAATAGCAATCAGCCCCAGCATTTT CASSGTGGSNSNQPQHF
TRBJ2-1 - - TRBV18 TGTGCCAGCTCACCTGGGGGCGGGAATGAGCAGTTCTTC CASSPGGGNEQFF
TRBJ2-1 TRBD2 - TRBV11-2 TGTGCCAGCAGCTTCAGTCTAGCGGAGCCATACAATGAGCAGTTCTTC CASSFSLAEPYNEQFF
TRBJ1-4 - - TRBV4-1 TGCGCCAGCAGCCAAGATGGGAGGGGGGAAGAAAAACTGTTTTTT CASSQDGRGEEKLFF
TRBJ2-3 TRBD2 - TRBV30 TGTGCCTGGAGTGGACTAGCGGGGAGCACAGATACGCAGTATTTT CAWSGLAGSTDTQYF
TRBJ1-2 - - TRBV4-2 TGTGCCAGCAGCCAAGACCCGGACAGCCGGTATGGCTACACCTTC CASSQDPDSRYGYTF
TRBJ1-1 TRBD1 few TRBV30 TGTGCCTGGAGAACCAGGGGGGCGGCTTTCTTT CAWRTRGAAFF
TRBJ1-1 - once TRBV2 TGTGCCAGCGCCCGAGGGGGGAACACTGAAGCTTTCTTT CASARGGNTEAFF
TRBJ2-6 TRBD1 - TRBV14 TGTGCCAGCAGCCAACTGACAGGGGCTGGGGCCAACGTCCTGACTTTC CASSQLTGAGANVLTF
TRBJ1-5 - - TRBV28 TGTGCCAGCAGTTTATCCCAACAGGGTAGGCAGCCCCAGCATTTT CASSLSQQGRQPQHF
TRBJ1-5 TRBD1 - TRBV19 TGTGCCAGTAGTATATTTCATGGGGACAGTTATCAGCCCCAGCATTTT CASSIFHGDSYQPQHF
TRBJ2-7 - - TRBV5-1 TGCGCCAGCAGCCCAAGAGGGGGAAAGGCTGGCCACGAGCAGTACTTC CASSPRGGKAGHEQYF
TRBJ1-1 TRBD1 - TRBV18 TGTGCCAGCTCGGTAACCCAGGGGGCCATGAACACTGAAGCTTTCTTT CASSVTQGAMNTEAFF
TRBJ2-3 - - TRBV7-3 TGTGCCAGCAGCTTAGGATTGGGCAGGATGGGTGGCACAGATACGCAGTATTTT CASSLGLGRMGGTDTQYF
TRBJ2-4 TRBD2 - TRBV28 TGTGCCAGCAGTTTAATGACTAGCGGGAGGGCCAGGGACATTCAGTACTTC CASSLMTSGRARDIQYF
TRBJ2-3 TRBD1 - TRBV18 TGTGCCAGCTCACCGGGGACAGGGGGCGCAGATACGCAGTATTTT CASSPGTGGADTQYF
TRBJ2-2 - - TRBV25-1 TGTGCCAGCAGTGGATCGTGGGGCAGCAGATCGAACACCGGGGAGCTGTTTTTT CASSGSWGSRSNTGELFF
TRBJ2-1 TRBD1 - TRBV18 TGTGCCAGCTCACTCGGTTTAGCGGGACAGGGGGAGCAGTTCTTC CASSLGLAGQGEQFF
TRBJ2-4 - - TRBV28 TGTGCCAGCAGTCCCCCCATCGGCAAAAACATTCAGTACTTC CASSPPIGKNIQYF
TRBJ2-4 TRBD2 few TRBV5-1 TGCGCCAGCAGCTTCGGGACTAAGACAAAAAACATTCAGTACTTC CASSFGTKTKNIQYF
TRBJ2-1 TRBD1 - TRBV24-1 TGTGCCACCAGTGATCTCCCGGGACAGGATTACAATGAGCAGTTCTTC CATSDLPGQDYNEQFF
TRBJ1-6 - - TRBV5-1 TGCGCCAGCACCTACGGACAGAGCTCCTATAATTCACCCCTCCACTTT CASTYGQSSYNSPLHF
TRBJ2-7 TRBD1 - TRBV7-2 TGTGCCAGCAGCCAGCAGGGACAGATCTACGAGCAGTACTTC CASSQQGQIYEQYF
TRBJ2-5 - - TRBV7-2 TGTGCCAGCAGCCTTGGGACTCGCCAAGAGACCCAGTACTTC CASSLGTRQETQYF
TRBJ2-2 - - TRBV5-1 TGCGCCAGCAGCCCCACCGCAGGGAACACCGGGGAGCTGTTTTTT CASSPTAGNTGELFF
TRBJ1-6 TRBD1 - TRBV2 TGTGCCAGCGCAGGGGGGTCCTATAATTCACCCCTCCACTTT CASAGGSYNSPLHF
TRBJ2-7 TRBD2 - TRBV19 TGTGCCAGTACTCCGAGGGGACTAGCGTACGAGCAGTACTTC CASTPRGLAYEQYF
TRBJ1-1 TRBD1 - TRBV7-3 TGTGCCAGCGGCCGGACAGGGAACACTGAAGCTTTCTTT CASGRTGNTEAFF
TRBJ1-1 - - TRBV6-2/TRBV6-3 TGTGCCAGCAGTTACGTCTCGGGACGGGGGGGAGTTGTGAACACTGAAGCTTTCTTT CASSYVSGRGGVVNTEAFF
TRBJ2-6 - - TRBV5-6 TGTGCCAGCAGCGGGGCATTGTCTGGGGCCAACGTCCTGACTTTC CASSGALSGANVLTF
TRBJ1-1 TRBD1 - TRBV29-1 TGCAGCGTTGAAGGACAGGGTTCCACTGAAGCTTTCTTT CSVEGQGSTEAFF